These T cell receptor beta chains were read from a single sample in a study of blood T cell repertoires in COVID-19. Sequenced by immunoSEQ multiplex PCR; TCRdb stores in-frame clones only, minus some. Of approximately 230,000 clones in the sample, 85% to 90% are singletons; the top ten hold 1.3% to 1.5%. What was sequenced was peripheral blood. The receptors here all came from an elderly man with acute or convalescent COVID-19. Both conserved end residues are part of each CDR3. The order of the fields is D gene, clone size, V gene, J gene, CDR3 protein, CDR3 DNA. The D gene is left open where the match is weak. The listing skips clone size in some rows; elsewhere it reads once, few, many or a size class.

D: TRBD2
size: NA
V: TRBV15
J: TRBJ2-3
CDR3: CATSREAGGPDTQYF
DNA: TGTGCCACCAGCAGAGAGGCGGGAGGTCCAGATACGCAGTATTTT

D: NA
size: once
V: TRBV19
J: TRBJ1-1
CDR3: CASSMGGWDTEAFF
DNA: TGTGCCAGTAGTATGGGGGGTTGGGACACTGAAGCTTTCTTT

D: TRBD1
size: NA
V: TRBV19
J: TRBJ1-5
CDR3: CASSPDRGADYQPQHF
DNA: TGTGCCAGTAGCCCGGACAGGGGGGCCGACTACCAGCCCCAGCATTTT

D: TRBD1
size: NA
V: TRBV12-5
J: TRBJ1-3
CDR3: CASGLGQGGGNTIYF
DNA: TGTGCTAGTGGTTTGGGACAGGGGGGCGGAAACACCATATATTTT

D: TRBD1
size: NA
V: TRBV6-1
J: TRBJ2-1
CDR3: CASSELGRGRIIRDNEQFF
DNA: TGTGCCAGCAGTGAACTAGGCAGGGGGCGAATTATTCGCGACAATGAGCAGTTCTTC

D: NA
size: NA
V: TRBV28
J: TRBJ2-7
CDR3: CASKGTLSGLEQYF
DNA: TGTGCCAGCAAGGGGACACTTTCAGGCCTCGAGCAGTACTTC

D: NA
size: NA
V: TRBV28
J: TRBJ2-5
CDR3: CASSERGSYQETQYF
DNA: TGTGCCAGCAGTGAGAGGGGGAGCTACCAAGAGACCCAGTACTTC

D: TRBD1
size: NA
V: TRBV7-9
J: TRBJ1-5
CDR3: CASSLEGQDQPQHF
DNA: TGTGCCAGCAGCTTAGAAGGACAGGATCAGCCCCAGCATTTT

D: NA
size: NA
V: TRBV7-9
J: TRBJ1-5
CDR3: CASSLGGGRGNQPQHF
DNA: TGTGCCAGCAGCTTAGGAGGAGGGCGAGGCAATCAGCCCCAGCATTTT

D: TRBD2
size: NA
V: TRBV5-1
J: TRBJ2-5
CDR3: CASSREPAGRETQYF
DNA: TGCGCCAGCAGCCGGGAGCCAGCGGGACGAGAGACCCAGTACTTC

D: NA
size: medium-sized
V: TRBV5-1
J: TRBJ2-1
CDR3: CASSLLVGGYNEQFF
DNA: TGCGCCAGCAGCTTGCTGGTAGGGGGTTACAATGAGCAGTTCTTC

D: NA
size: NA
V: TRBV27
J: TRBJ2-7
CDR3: CASSLVNSYEQYF
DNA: TGTGCCAGCAGTTTAGTCAACTCCTACGAGCAGTACTTC

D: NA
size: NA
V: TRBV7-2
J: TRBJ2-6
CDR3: CASSPQAPFISGANVLTF
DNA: TGTGCCAGCAGCCCTCAGGCCCCTTTTATATCTGGGGCCAACGTCCTGACTTTC

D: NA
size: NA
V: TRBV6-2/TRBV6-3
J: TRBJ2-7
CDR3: CASSDRHVSEQYF
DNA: TGTGCCAGCAGCGATAGACACGTTTCCGAGCAGTACTTC

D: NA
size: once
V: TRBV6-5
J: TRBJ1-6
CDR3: CASSYSAGSYNSPLHF
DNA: TGTGCCAGCAGTTACTCGGCGGGGTCCTATAATTCACCCCTCCACTTT

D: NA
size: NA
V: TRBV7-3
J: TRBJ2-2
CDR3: CASSLTRGPPGELFF
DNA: TGTGCCAGCAGCTTAACAAGGGGCCCTCCCGGGGAGCTGTTTTTT

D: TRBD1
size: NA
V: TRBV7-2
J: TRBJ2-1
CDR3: CASSSALPGQGVNEQFF
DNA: TGTGCCAGCAGCTCCGCGTTACCGGGACAGGGGGTCAATGAGCAGTTCTTC

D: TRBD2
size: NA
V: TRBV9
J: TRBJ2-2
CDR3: CASSVGTSVNTGELFF
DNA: TGTGCCAGCAGCGTAGGGACTAGCGTGAACACCGGGGAGCTGTTTTTT

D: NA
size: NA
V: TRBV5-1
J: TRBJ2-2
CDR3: CASSHQRTGELFF
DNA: TGCGCCAGCAGCCATCAGAGGACCGGGGAGCTGTTTTTT

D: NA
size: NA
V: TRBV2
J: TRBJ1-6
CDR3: CASSAGTEVSPLHF
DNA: TGTGCCAGCAGTGCCGGGACTGAGGTTTCACCCCTCCACTTT

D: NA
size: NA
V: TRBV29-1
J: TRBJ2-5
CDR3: CSVSARGETQYF
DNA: TGCAGCGTTAGTGCCCGGGGAGAGACCCAGTACTTC

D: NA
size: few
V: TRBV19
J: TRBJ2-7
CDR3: CASSKLGRTYEQYF
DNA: TGTGCCAGTAGTAAGCTAGGAAGAACCTACGAGCAGTACTTC

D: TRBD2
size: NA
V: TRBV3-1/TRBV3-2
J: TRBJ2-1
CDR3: CASSLSGGREQFF
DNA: TGTGCCAGCAGCTTAAGCGGGGGTCGAGAGCAGTTCTTC

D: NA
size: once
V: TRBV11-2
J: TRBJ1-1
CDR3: CASSLGEVTEAFF
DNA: TGTGCCAGCAGCTTAGGGGAGGTCACTGAAGCTTTCTTT

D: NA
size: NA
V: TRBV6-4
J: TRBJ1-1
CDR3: CASSDSAGMNTEAFF
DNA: TGTGCCAGCAGTGACTCCGCAGGGATGAACACTGAAGCTTTCTTT

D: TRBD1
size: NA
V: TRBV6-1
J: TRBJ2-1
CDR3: CASSEVFRTGDNEQFF
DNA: TGTGCCAGCAGTGAAGTGTTTCGGACAGGGGACAATGAGCAGTTCTTC

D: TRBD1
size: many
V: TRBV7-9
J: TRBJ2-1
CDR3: CASSWGQGAHNEQFF
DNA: TGTGCCAGCAGCTGGGGACAGGGGGCGCATAATGAGCAGTTCTTC

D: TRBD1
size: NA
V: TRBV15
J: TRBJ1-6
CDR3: CATSRDRTSSPLHF
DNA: TGTGCCACCAGCAGGGACAGGACTTCTTCACCCCTCCACTTT

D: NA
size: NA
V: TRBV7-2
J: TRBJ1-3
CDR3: CASSLASSGNTIYF
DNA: TGTGCCAGCAGCTTAGCATCCAGTGGAAACACCATATATTTT

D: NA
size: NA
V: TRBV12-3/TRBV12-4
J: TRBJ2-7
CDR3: CASSLVRAGEQYF
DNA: TGTGCCAGCAGTTTAGTCAGGGCCGGCGAGCAGTACTTC

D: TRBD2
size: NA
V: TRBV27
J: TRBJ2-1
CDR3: CASSLPPGLAGWNEQFF
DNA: TGTGCCAGCAGTTTACCTCCCGGACTAGCGGGATGGAATGAGCAGTTCTTC

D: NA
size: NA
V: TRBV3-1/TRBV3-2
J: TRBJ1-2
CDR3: CASSQEVQRNYGYTF
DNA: TGTGCCAGCAGCCAAGAAGTCCAGCGGAACTATGGCTACACCTTC

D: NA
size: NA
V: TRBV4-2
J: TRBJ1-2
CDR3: CASSQGTETNYGYTF
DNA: TGTGCCAGCAGCCAAGGGACAGAGACTAACTATGGCTACACCTTC

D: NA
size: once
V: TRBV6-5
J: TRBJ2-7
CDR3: CASSPRRGTIYEQYF
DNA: TGTGCCAGCAGCCCGCGCAGAGGAACAATCTACGAGCAGTACTTC

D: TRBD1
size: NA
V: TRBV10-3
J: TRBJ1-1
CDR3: CAISEEGTENTEAFF
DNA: TGTGCCATCAGTGAGGAGGGGACAGAGAACACTGAAGCTTTCTTT

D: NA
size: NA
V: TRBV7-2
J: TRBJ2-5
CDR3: CASSQQASETNQYF
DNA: TGTGCCAGCAGCCAGCAGGCCTCCGAGACGAACCAGTACTTC

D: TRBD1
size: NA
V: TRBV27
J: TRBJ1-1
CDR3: CASSHYRDSSEAFF
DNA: TGTGCCAGCAGTCATTACCGGGACAGCAGTGAAGCTTTCTTT

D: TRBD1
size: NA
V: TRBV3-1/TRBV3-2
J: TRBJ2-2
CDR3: CASSLRTGTGELFF
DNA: TGTGCCAGCAGCCTACGGACAGGGACCGGGGAGCTGTTTTTT

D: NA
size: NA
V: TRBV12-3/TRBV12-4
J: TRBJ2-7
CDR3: CASSLRAPYEQYF
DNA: TGTGCCAGCAGTCTGCGTGCGCCCTACGAGCAGTACTTC

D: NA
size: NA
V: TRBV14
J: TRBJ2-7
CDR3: CASSFQGGSYEQYF
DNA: TGTGCCAGCAGCTTTCAAGGGGGCTCCTACGAGCAGTACTTC

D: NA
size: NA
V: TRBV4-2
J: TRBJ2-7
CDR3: CASSQYQGSTGQYF
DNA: TGTGCCAGCAGCCAATACCAGGGGTCTACGGGGCAGTACTTC

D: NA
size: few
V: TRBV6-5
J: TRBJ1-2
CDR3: CASSDSSYGYTF
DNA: TGTGCCAGCAGCGACAGCTCCTATGGCTACACCTTC

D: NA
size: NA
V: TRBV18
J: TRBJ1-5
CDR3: CASSPTWGENQPQHF
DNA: TGTGCCAGCTCACCAACGTGGGGGGAAAATCAGCCCCAGCATTTT

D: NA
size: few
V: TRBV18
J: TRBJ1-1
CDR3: CASSPSGEVSEAFF
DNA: TGTGCCAGCTCACCATCCGGGGAGGTCTCTGAAGCTTTCTTT

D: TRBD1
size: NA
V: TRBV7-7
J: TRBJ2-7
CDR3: CASSPSRDRPYEQYF
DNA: TGTGCCAGCAGCCCTAGCCGGGACAGACCCTACGAGCAGTACTTC

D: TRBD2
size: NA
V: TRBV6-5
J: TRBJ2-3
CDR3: CASSGGGWADTQYF
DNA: TGTGCCAGCTCAGGCGGGGGTTGGGCAGATACGCAGTATTTT

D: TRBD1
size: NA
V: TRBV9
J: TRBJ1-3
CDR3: CASSSSGTVGGNTIYF
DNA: TGTGCCAGCAGCTCCTCCGGGACAGTGGGAGGAAACACCATATATTTT

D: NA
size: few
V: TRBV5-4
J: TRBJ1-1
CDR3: CASSGRGMGTEAFF
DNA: TGTGCCAGCAGCGGCCGGGGGATGGGGACTGAAGCTTTCTTT

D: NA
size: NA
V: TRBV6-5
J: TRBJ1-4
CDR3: CASSYVQNEKLFF
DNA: TGTGCCAGCAGTTACGTACAGAATGAAAAACTGTTTTTT

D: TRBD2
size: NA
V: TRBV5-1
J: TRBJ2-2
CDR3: CASSTTSGTGGELFF
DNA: TGCGCCAGCAGCACTACTAGCGGGACTGGCGGGGAGCTGTTTTTT

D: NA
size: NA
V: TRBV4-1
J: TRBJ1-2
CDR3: CASSQDLRGYYGYTF
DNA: TGCGCCAGCAGCCAAGATCTACGAGGATACTATGGCTACACCTTC

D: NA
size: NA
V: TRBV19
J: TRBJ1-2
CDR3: CASSISTDNYGYTF
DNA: TGTGCCAGTAGTATTTCGACAGATAACTATGGCTACACCTTC

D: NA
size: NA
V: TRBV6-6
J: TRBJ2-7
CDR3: CASSGDSYEQYF
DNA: TGTGCCAGCAGCGGGGACTCCTACGAGCAGTACTTC